Reported below is one TCR beta chain. This record belongs to a study of blood T cell repertoires in COVID-19. The wider study: Samples representing acute and convalescent COVID-19 were sourced from the United States, Italy and Spain.

TCRdb keeps only in-frame clones here, not all; method: immunoSEQ multiplex PCR. This table has about 67,000 clones, 87% appearing once. CDR3 length: 13 amino acids. V shed 4 bases and J 6 bases; nucleotides not matched to a gene: 4. Germline V gene data show CDR1 as SNHLY and CDR2 as FYNNEI. This clonotype was obtained from a man in his fifties with active COVID-19. Sequenced sample: peripheral blood. The V and J genes are TRBV2 and TRBJ1-2, with 8 bases identical to TRBD1. CDR3 sequence (DNA): TGTGCCAGCAGTGTCAGGGGGCTTAATGGCTACACCTTC. It translates to CASSVRGLNGYTF. Drawing the rest from reference TRBV2 and TRBJ1-2, the complete variable domain is EPEVTQTPSHQVTQMGQEVILRCVPISNHLYFYWYRQILGQKVEFLVSFYNNEISEKSEIFDDQFSVERPDGSNFTLKIRSTKLEDSAMYFCASSVRGLNGYTFGSGTRLTVV.